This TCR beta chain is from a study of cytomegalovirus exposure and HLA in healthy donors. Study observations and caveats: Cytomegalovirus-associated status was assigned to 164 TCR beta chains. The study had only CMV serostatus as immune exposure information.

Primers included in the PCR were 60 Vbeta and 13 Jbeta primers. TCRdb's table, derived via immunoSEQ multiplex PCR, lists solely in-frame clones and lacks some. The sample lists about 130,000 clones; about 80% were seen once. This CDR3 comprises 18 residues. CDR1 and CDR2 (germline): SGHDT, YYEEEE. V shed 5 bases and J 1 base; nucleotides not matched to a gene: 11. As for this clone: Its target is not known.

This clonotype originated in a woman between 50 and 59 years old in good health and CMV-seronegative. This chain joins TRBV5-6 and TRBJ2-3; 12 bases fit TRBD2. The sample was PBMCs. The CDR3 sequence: CASSQTSGRGIRTDTQYF. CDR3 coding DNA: TGTGCCAGCAGTCAGACTAGCGGGAGAGGTATCCGCACAGATACGCAGTATTTT.